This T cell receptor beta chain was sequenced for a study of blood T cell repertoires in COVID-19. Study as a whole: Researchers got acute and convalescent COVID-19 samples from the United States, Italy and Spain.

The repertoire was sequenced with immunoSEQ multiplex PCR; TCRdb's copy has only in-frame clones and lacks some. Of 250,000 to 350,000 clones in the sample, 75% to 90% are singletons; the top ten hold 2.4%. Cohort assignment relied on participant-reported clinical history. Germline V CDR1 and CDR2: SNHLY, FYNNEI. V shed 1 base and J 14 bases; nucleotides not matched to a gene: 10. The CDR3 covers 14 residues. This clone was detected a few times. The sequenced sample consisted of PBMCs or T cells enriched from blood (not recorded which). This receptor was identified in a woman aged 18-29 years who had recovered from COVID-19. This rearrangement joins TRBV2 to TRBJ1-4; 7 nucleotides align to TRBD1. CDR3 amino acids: CASSEVGQARGLFF. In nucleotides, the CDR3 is TGTGCCAGCAGTGAAGTAGGACAGGCCCGAGGTCTGTTTTTT.